This is a list of T cell receptor beta chains from one sample in a study of T cell changes during pregnancy in multiple sclerosis. Profiled with immunoSEQ multiplex PCR; TCRdb holds only in-frame clones, not every one. Of approximately 100,000 clones in the sample, about nine tenths were seen once. This sample comprised peripheral blood, obtained after pregnancy. Receptor source: a female donor with multiple sclerosis, enrolled in a pregnancy study. CDR3s include the opening cysteine and the closing phenylalanine or tryptophan. D genes are given only for firm matches. Clone size is stated in some rows and not others, as once, few, many or a class when expanded.

DNA: TGTGCCAGCAGCGTCACCCCGACCAATGGGGCGGATTACAATGAGCAGTTCTTC
CDR3: CASSVTPTNGADYNEQFF
J: TRBJ2-1
D: -
size: -
V: TRBV9

DNA: TGTGCCAGCAGTTTATCTTACGGGCCTCCTAGGGGCTATGGCTACACCTTC
CDR3: CASSLSYGPPRGYGYTF
J: TRBJ1-2
D: -
size: -
V: TRBV27

DNA: TGTGCCAGTCGCCTACAGGGAGACTATGGCTACACCTTC
CDR3: CASRLQGDYGYTF
J: TRBJ1-2
D: -
size: -
V: TRBV6-5

DNA: TGCGCCAGCAGTCCGGGACAGGGGAAAAATAATTCACCCCTCCACTTT
CDR3: CASSPGQGKNNSPLHF
J: TRBJ1-6
D: TRBD1
size: -
V: TRBV10-1

DNA: TGCAGCGCCCAGGGACAGGGGGAGGTCAACTATGGCTACACCTTC
CDR3: CSAQGQGEVNYGYTF
J: TRBJ1-2
D: TRBD1
size: -
V: TRBV29-1

DNA: TGTGCCAGCAGCCCAGCGCCCGGGGGCTATGGCTACACCTTC
CDR3: CASSPAPGGYGYTF
J: TRBJ1-2
D: -
size: few
V: TRBV5-4

DNA: TGTGCCACCAGCAGACCTACCGGGACAGGGTATGGCTACACCTTC
CDR3: CATSRPTGTGYGYTF
J: TRBJ1-2
D: TRBD1
size: -
V: TRBV15

DNA: TGTGCCAGTAGTATAGGACAGGTCAATCAGCCCCAGCATTTT
CDR3: CASSIGQVNQPQHF
J: TRBJ1-5
D: -
size: -
V: TRBV19

DNA: TGTGCCAGCAGTCCCGACAGGCTCCAAGAGACCCAGTACTTC
CDR3: CASSPDRLQETQYF
J: TRBJ2-5
D: -
size: -
V: TRBV2

DNA: TGTGCCAGCAGTCGCACCGGGGTGGCGCAGTATTTT
CDR3: CASSRTGVAQYF
J: TRBJ2-3
D: -
size: -
V: TRBV7-3

DNA: TGTGCTAGTGGGCTGACAGGGGCTAGCACAGATACGCAGTATTTT
CDR3: CASGLTGASTDTQYF
J: TRBJ2-3
D: TRBD1
size: -
V: TRBV12-5

DNA: TGTGCCAGCACACGGGGTGCAACAAGTTCACCCCTCCACTTT
CDR3: CASTRGATSSPLHF
J: TRBJ1-6
D: -
size: -
V: TRBV25-1

DNA: TGCGCCAGCAGCTTGGACAGGCCTAATGAAAAACTGTTTTTT
CDR3: CASSLDRPNEKLFF
J: TRBJ1-4
D: -
size: -
V: TRBV5-1

DNA: TGTGCCAGCTCCCCAAAAGCTGAGGCCCTCACCGGGGAGCTGTTTTTT
CDR3: CASSPKAEALTGELFF
J: TRBJ2-2
D: -
size: few
V: TRBV18

DNA: TGTGCCAGCAGCGTAGACCCGACTAGCGGAACCTACGAGCAGTACTTC
CDR3: CASSVDPTSGTYEQYF
J: TRBJ2-7
D: TRBD2
size: -
V: TRBV9

DNA: TGTGCCAGCAGTTCCCCAGGAGGGGAAACTAATGAAAAACTGTTTTTT
CDR3: CASSSPGGETNEKLFF
J: TRBJ1-4
D: -
size: once
V: TRBV27

DNA: TGTGCCAGCAGCCCGTGGACAGGGGGCGATGGCTACACCTTC
CDR3: CASSPWTGGDGYTF
J: TRBJ1-2
D: TRBD1
size: -
V: TRBV11-2

DNA: TGTGCCAGCAGTTTCCGACAGGCAAACTATGGCTACACCTTC
CDR3: CASSFRQANYGYTF
J: TRBJ1-2
D: -
size: -
V: TRBV27

DNA: TGTGCCAGCAGTCAAGACAGGGGAGGTAGCTATGGCTACACCTTC
CDR3: CASSQDRGGSYGYTF
J: TRBJ1-2
D: TRBD1
size: -
V: TRBV6-5

DNA: TGCGCCAGCAGCGCCGGGACAGACGATGGCTACACCTTC
CDR3: CASSAGTDDGYTF
J: TRBJ1-2
D: TRBD1
size: -
V: TRBV5-1

DNA: TGTGCCAGCAGCCTACCGCAGGGCCGGGTTGGCTACACCTTC
CDR3: CASSLPQGRVGYTF
J: TRBJ1-2
D: -
size: -
V: TRBV13

DNA: TGTGCCAGCAGCTACGGCTCTAGCGGACTCACCGGGGAGCTGTTTTTT
CDR3: CASSYGSSGLTGELFF
J: TRBJ2-2
D: TRBD2
size: -
V: TRBV7-6

DNA: TGCGCCAGCAGCGCCCGACAGGGGAAGGAGAACACTGAAGCTTTCTTT
CDR3: CASSARQGKENTEAFF
J: TRBJ1-1
D: TRBD1
size: -
V: TRBV5-1

DNA: TGTGCCAGCAGCGACTCCCCAGACAGGGTTCTAGCCTACGAGCAGTACTTC
CDR3: CASSDSPDRVLAYEQYF
J: TRBJ2-7
D: TRBD1
size: -
V: TRBV9

DNA: TGTGCCATCAGTGATAGACTTTCGAGACCCCCCGAGGTCTATGGCTACACCTTC
CDR3: CAISDRLSRPPEVYGYTF
J: TRBJ1-2
D: -
size: -
V: TRBV10-3

DNA: TGTGCCAGCAGCTACTCAGGGGGCAGTAATGAAAAACTGTTTTTT
CDR3: CASSYSGGSNEKLFF
J: TRBJ1-4
D: TRBD1
size: -
V: TRBV7-6

DNA: TGTGCCAGCAAGGAGGACAGGGCGATTATCGGGAACACCGGGGAGCTGTTTTTT
CDR3: CASKEDRAIIGNTGELFF
J: TRBJ2-2
D: TRBD1
size: -
V: TRBV27

DNA: TGTGCCAGCAGCGTCGGGACTCCCAAAACCCAAGAGACCCAGTACTTC
CDR3: CASSVGTPKTQETQYF
J: TRBJ2-5
D: -
size: -
V: TRBV9

DNA: TGTGCCAGCAGTTTATCGGAGGGCGGGGGTGACACCGGGGAGCTGTTTTTT
CDR3: CASSLSEGGGDTGELFF
J: TRBJ2-2
D: TRBD2
size: -
V: TRBV27

DNA: TGTGCCAGCAGTTCGACTGCAGGGTCGGTCGAAGAGACCCAGTACTTC
CDR3: CASSSTAGSVEETQYF
J: TRBJ2-5
D: -
size: -
V: TRBV2

DNA: TGTGCCAGCAGCCTTTGGGACAGGGAGGCCTACGAGCAGTACTTC
CDR3: CASSLWDREAYEQYF
J: TRBJ2-7
D: TRBD1
size: -
V: TRBV4-2

DNA: TGTGCCAGCAGTTTATCTTCGACAGGGATTTACTATGGCTACACCTTC
CDR3: CASSLSSTGIYYGYTF
J: TRBJ1-2
D: TRBD1
size: -
V: TRBV27

DNA: TGTGCCAGTAGTATAGGAGGACTAAACAATGAGCAGTTCTTC
CDR3: CASSIGGLNNEQFF
J: TRBJ2-1
D: -
size: once
V: TRBV19

DNA: TGTGCCAGCAGCGTTACCGGGACAGGGTATCAGCCCCAGCATTTT
CDR3: CASSVTGTGYQPQHF
J: TRBJ1-5
D: TRBD1
size: -
V: TRBV6-5

DNA: TGTGCCAGCAGTTCACCCCGGGGACAGGGAGATGGCTACACCTTC
CDR3: CASSSPRGQGDGYTF
J: TRBJ1-2
D: TRBD1
size: -
V: TRBV28

DNA: TGTGCCAGCAGCTTAGGGGGGCGTAGCACTGAAGCTTTCTTT
CDR3: CASSLGGRSTEAFF
J: TRBJ1-1
D: -
size: -
V: TRBV7-9

DNA: TGTGCCAGCAGCCTGGGGACAGGGGTGGGCACTGAAGCTTTCTTT
CDR3: CASSLGTGVGTEAFF
J: TRBJ1-1
D: TRBD1
size: -
V: TRBV7-9

DNA: TGTGCCTGGAGTGTTCAGGGGTCGGCCTTTTGGGGCTACACCTTC
CDR3: CAWSVQGSAFWGYTF
J: TRBJ1-2
D: -
size: -
V: TRBV30

DNA: TGTGCCAGCAGCCTCGGACAGGGGTCTAGCACAGATACGCAGTATTTT
CDR3: CASSLGQGSSTDTQYF
J: TRBJ2-3
D: TRBD1
size: -
V: TRBV11-3

DNA: TGTGCCAGCAGCTTAGGAGACGAGCAGTACTTC
CDR3: CASSLGDEQYF
J: TRBJ2-7
D: -
size: once
V: TRBV11-2

DNA: TGTGCCAGCAGTGTCGAGGGGGCCCAGCCCCAGCATTTT
CDR3: CASSVEGAQPQHF
J: TRBJ1-5
D: TRBD1
size: -
V: TRBV6-4

DNA: TGTGCCACCGGGACACTAAACACTGAAGCTTTCTTT
CDR3: CATGTLNTEAFF
J: TRBJ1-1
D: -
size: -
V: TRBV6-1

DNA: TGTGCCAGCTTCGGTGGTTCATGGAACACTGAAGCTTTCTTT
CDR3: CASFGGSWNTEAFF
J: TRBJ1-1
D: -
size: -
V: TRBV6-5

DNA: TGTGCCAGCAGCTTCGCAGGGGGGAACACTGAAGCTTTCTTT
CDR3: CASSFAGGNTEAFF
J: TRBJ1-1
D: TRBD1
size: -
V: TRBV7-9

DNA: TGTGCCAGCAGCTCCGAGGTACTAGCGGCGATAAGCGAGCAGTTCTTC
CDR3: CASSSEVLAAISEQFF
J: TRBJ2-1
D: TRBD2
size: once
V: TRBV7-9

DNA: TGCGCCAGCAGTGAAGGGGACATACTTGCAGATACGCAGTATTTT
CDR3: CASSEGDILADTQYF
J: TRBJ2-3
D: -
size: once
V: TRBV10-2